These 27 T cell receptor beta chains originate from one sample sequenced in a study of T-cell reconstitution after alpha-beta-depleted transplantation in children listed by TCRdb under 2016. What the treatment or condition label conveys for this sample: allogeneic hematopoietic cell transplantation with graft depleted of TCRalphabeta T cells and CD19 B cells. Libraries were made using PCR. TCRdb records Illumina HiSeq 2500 as the sequencer. TCR libraries were prepared with molecular barcoding, using unique molecular identifiers to normalize TCRbeta repertoire quantification. TCRdb ran its own pipeline on the public reads, namely fastp trimming at Q25 and MiXCR clone calling, and kept in-frame beta chains. When rows share a CDR3 protein, they turn into one entry using the most common DNA and genes. This sample holds 480,000 or so distinct CDR3 sequences; over 9.5% were observed only once. The ten largest clonotypes hold around 2% of the sample.

Sequenced here: PBMCs, sampled before TCRalphabeta/CD19-depleted stem cell transplant. These receptors all stem from a child aged 2-15 years with inherited bone marrow failure, due to receive a stem cell transplant.

This clonotype came up many times. This chain joins TRBV12-3 or TRBV12-4 and TRBJ2-5; D is uncertain. The CDR3 is made up of 14 amino acids. Trimming pared 3 bases from V and 5 bases from J, leaving 13 bases between. This CDR3 reads CASSLGLKTETQYF. CDR3 sequence (DNA): TGTGCCAGCAGTTTGGGCCTAAAGACGGAGACCCAGTACTTC.

This clonotype was detected a few times. V and J are TRBV12-3 or TRBV12-4 and TRBJ1-2; the D gene is possibly TRBD1 (6 bases). The CDR3 has 15 residues. Trimming left V 3 bases short and J 5 bases short, with 16 bases between. The CDR3 loop reads CASSLKIRGLYGYTF. CDR3 in DNA: TGTGCCAGCAGTTTGAAGATCAGGGGACTTTATGGCTACACCTTC.

This clonotype was seen repeatedly, ten times or more. The chain employs TRBV20-1 and TRBJ2-1; no clear D gene. Germline CDR1 reads DFQATT; CDR2 reads SNEGSKA (reference sequence). This CDR3 contains 14 residues. The CDR3: CNTNSKSSYNEQFF. The CDR3, as DNA: TGCAATACAAACTCGAAGAGCTCCTACAATGAGCAGTTCTTC.

This clonotype was seen ten or more times. V gene TRBV29-1 combines with J gene TRBJ2-7; the match to TRBD2 covers 8 bases. Germline V CDR1 and CDR2: SQVTM, ANQGSEA. Trimming removed 3 bases from V and 5 bases from J; junction bases left unmatched: 9. The CDR3 totals 14 residues. The CDR3 sequence: CSVEGPGLEDEQYF. CDR3 nucleotide sequence: TGCAGCGTTGAGGGGCCGGGACTAGAGGACGAGCAGTACTTC.

There are many counts of this clonotype. CDR3: CASSEPGLPGELFF. CDR3 coding DNA: TGTGCCAGCAGCGAACCAGGGCTTCCCGGGGAGCTGTTTTTT. The V gene is TRBV28, the J gene TRBJ2-2, with D possibly matching TRBD1 (5 bases). V lost 6 bases, J lost 6 bases, and 14 bases lay in between. Germline V lookup: CDR1 MDHEN, CDR2 SYDVKM. CDR3 length: 14 amino acids.

The rearrangement links TRBV4-3 to TRBJ2-3; D is possibly TRBD1 (5 bases). The V gene's germline CDR1 is LGHNA and CDR2 YSLEER. This CDR3 is 16 amino acids long. Trimming removed 5 bases at V and 2 bases at J, with 17 bases between. CDR3 sequence reads: CASSKLTDSHTDTQYF. CDR3 nucleotide sequence: TGCGCCAGCAGCAAACTGACAGATTCTCACACAGATACGCAGTATTTT.

V is TRBV4-3 and J is TRBJ2-1; tentatively, D is TRBD2 (7 bases). The CDR3 sequence is 17 residues long. Germline-derived CDR1 and CDR2 are LGHNA and YSLEER. V was pared by 3 bases and J by 8 bases, with 23 bases between. The CDR3: CASSQGLGLGGIDEQFF. The CDR3 DNA reads TGCGCCAGCAGCCAGGGCCTCGGACTAGGGGGAATCGATGAGCAGTTCTTC.

This clonotype was seen a handful of times. V is TRBV3-1 and J is TRBJ2-2, with TRBD2 matching 8 bases. Germline loops: CDR1 LGHDT, CDR2 YNNKEL (reference sequence). Trimming removed 2 bases from V and 5 bases from J; junction bases left unmatched: 13. This CDR3 has 18 residues. Written as DNA, the CDR3 is TGTGCCAGCAGCCAATGGCAGGGCCTAGCGGGCCTTACCGGGGAGCTGTTTTTT. It is translated as CASSQWQGLAGLTGELFF.

Ten or more counts support this clonotype. V gene TRBV25-1 combines with J gene TRBJ2-7, with TRBD2 as a possible D gene (5 bases). This CDR3 has 14 amino acids. Germline loops: CDR1 MGHDK, CDR2 SYGVNS. The V end lost 3 bases, the J end lost 4 bases, and 13 bases lay between the germline ends. The CDR3: CASSDSLAGYEQYF. CDR3 in DNA: TGTGCCAGCAGTGATAGCCTAGCCGGGTACGAGCAGTACTTC.

About this clonotype: It may be a read error: a sequence one base away is much more abundant. The rearrangement joins TRBV20-1 to TRBJ2-1, with 10 bases matching TRBD1. Germline CDR1 is DFQATT and CDR2 is SNEGSKA (reference sequence). The length of the CDR3 is 15 residues. The CDR3 sequence is CSARPGQGTDNQQFF. Here the CDR3 DNA reads TGCAGTGCTAGACCGGGACAGGGGACGGACAATCAGCAGTTCTTC.

V usage is TRBV7-2 and J usage is TRBJ2-3, with 7 bases matching TRBD2. After removal of 1 base from V and 5 bases from J, the junction contained 9 bases not matched to a gene. This CDR3 contains 16 residues. Per the germline V gene, CDR1 is SGHTA and CDR2 is FQGNSA. The CDR3, as DNA: TGTGCCAGCAGCTTAGTCGGCGGGAGAGGTGGAGATACGCAGTATTTT. Translating gives CASSLVGGRGGDTQYF.

This clonotype was found many times. For the CDR3, the DNA is TGTGCCAGCAGCCCTTGGACAGGGGAGAATTCACCCCTCCACTTT. Amino acids: CASSPWTGENSPLHF. The V gene is TRBV7-9, the J gene TRBJ1-6, with 9 bases lining up with TRBD1. V shed 5 bases and J 7 bases; nucleotides not matched to a gene: 6. The germline V gene encodes CDR1 SEHNR and CDR2 FQNEAQ (reference sequence). CDR3 length equals 15 residues.

The chain carries TRBV20-1 and TRBJ1-2, with D perhaps matching TRBD1 (5 bases). This CDR3 is 11 amino acids long. The ends were cut back, 8 bases at V and 5 bases at J, with 12 bases in the middle. Per the germline V gene, CDR1 is DFQATT and CDR2 is SNEGSKA (reference sequence). The CDR3 region is CSSRVGYGYTF. Here the CDR3 DNA reads TGCAGTAGCAGGGTGGGGTATGGCTACACCTTC.

This clonotype was observed many times. The rearrangement uses TRBV5-1 and TRBJ2-2; 9 nucleotides line up with TRBD2. The CDR3 loop spans 16 amino acids. Germline V gene sequence: CDR1 SGHRS, CDR2 YFSETQ. After removal of 1 base from V and 3 bases from J, the junction contained 4 bases not matched to a gene. The CDR3 sequence is CASSLLAGSDTGELFF. The CDR3 bases are TGCGCCAGCAGCTTGCTAGCGGGATCGGACACCGGGGAGCTGTTTTTT.

This clonotype was seen ten or more times. The rearrangement uses TRBV20-1 and TRBJ1-5, with 7 bases matching TRBD1. Germline V gives CDR1 DFQATT, CDR2 SNEGSKA (reference sequence). The CDR3 has 15 residues. Losses at the gene ends were 6 bases for V and 0 bases for J; bases not matched to a gene: 8. CDR3 amino acids: CSAEGQLNSNQPQHF. DNA of the CDR3: TGCAGTGCGGAGGGACAGCTCAATAGCAATCAGCCCCAGCATTTT.

This chain connects TRBV29-1 to TRBJ2-5; D is ambiguous. This CDR3 has 14 residues. Trimming took 5 bases from V and 5 from J, leaving 18 bases between them. Germline CDR1 and CDR2: SQVTM and ANQGSEA. DNA for the CDR3: TGCAGCGTTTTAGCCCCCGGCTCTCAGGAGACCCAGTACTTC. Translating gives CSVLAPGSQETQYF. The full variable domain, with the rest looked up from reference TRBV29-1 and TRBJ2-5, is SAVISQKPSRDICQRGTSLTIQCQVDSQVTMMFWYRQQPGQSLTLIATANQGSEATYESGFVIDKFPISRPNLTFSTLTVSNMSPEDSSIYLCSVLAPGSQETQYFGPGTRLLVL.

This clonotype was detected ten times or more. The genes are TRBV20-1 and TRBJ1-5; D remains ambiguous. This CDR3 is 17 amino acids long. The ends were cut back, 0 bases at V and 0 bases at J, with 15 bases in the middle. The V gene's germline CDR1 is DFQATT and CDR2 SNEGSKA (reference sequence). The DNA of the CDR3 is TGCAGTGCTAGAGATTTAAGTTGGGCTTATAGCAATCAGCCCCAGCATTTT. Its protein product is CSARDLSWAYSNQPQHF.

The chain has TRBV5-4 and TRBJ2-1, with D perhaps matching TRBD2 (6 bases). CDR3 length: 15 amino acids. The germline V gene encodes CDR1 SGHNT and CDR2 YYREEE (reference sequence). Between the trimmed V and J ends, which lost 0 bases and 5 bases, there was a span of 12 bases. CDR3: CASSLDGSIHNEQFF. CDR3 sequence (DNA): TGTGCCAGCAGCTTGGACGGGAGTATCCACAATGAGCAGTTCTTC.

This clonotype was detected many times. The chain has TRBV19 and TRBJ2-7; D is perhaps TRBD1 (7 bases). CDR3 size: 14 residues. V was pared by 5 bases and J by 3 bases, with 14 bases between. Germline CDR1 and CDR2: LNHDA and SQIVND (reference sequence). CDR3 sequence (DNA): TGTGCCAGTAGTCGCGGGACAGCTGTCTACGAGCAGTACTTC. Amino acid sequence: CASSRGTAVYEQYF.

This clonotype occurred many times. The chain's CDR3 is CASSLLAARGTQYF. The CDR3 DNA reads TGTGCCAGCAGTTTACTAGCGGCTAGAGGGACCCAGTACTTC. The chain combines TRBV28 with TRBJ2-5; 7 bases are shared with TRBD2. V shed 2 bases, J shed 7 bases, and the junction held 7 bases outside the gene matches. The CDR3 is 14 residues long. Germline CDR1 is MDHEN and CDR2 is SYDVKM.

This clonotype has just a few counts. The chain links TRBV10-3 to TRBJ2-3; D perhaps matches TRBD2 (7 bases). This CDR3 contains 15 residues. V lost 4 bases and J lost 4, with 15 bases in between. Germline CDR1 is ENHRY and CDR2 is SYGVKD. CDR3 loop: CAISGRGASPDTQYF. CDR3 DNA sequence: TGTGCCATCAGTGGACGGGGGGCGAGTCCAGATACGCAGTATTTT.

This clonotype was detected ten times or more. V is TRBV12-3 or TRBV12-4 and J is TRBJ2-4, with D maybe TRBD1 (6 bases). The CDR3 sequence is 14 residues long. Trimming removed 3 bases at V and 3 bases at J, with 9 bases between. DNA for the CDR3: TGTGCCAGCAGTTTGAGACAGGACAAAAACATTCAGTACTTC. Translating it yields CASSLRQDKNIQYF.

This clonotype has a count of ten or more. The CDR3 loop is CSASSRTSGRSQETQYF. CDR3 DNA sequence: TGCAGTGCTAGTTCGAGGACTAGCGGGAGATCCCAAGAGACCCAGTACTTC. The V gene is TRBV20-1, the J gene TRBJ2-5; TRBD2 matches at 13 bases. The ends lost 3 bases at V and 1 base at J; junction bases unmatched: 8. Germline assignment: CDR1 DFQATT and CDR2 SNEGSKA (reference sequence). The CDR3 totals 17 residues.

This clonotype was seen at least ten times. J is TRBJ2-7 and V is TRBV19; D is possibly TRBD1 (6 bases). Between the trimmed V and J ends, which lost 5 bases and 4 bases, there was a span of 15 bases. Germline V gene lookup returns CDR1 LNHDA and CDR2 SQIVND (reference sequence). The CDR3 sequence is 14 residues long. The CDR3: CASSCPGHIYEQYF. The DNA of the CDR3 is TGTGCCAGTAGTTGCCCGGGACACATTTACGAGCAGTACTTC.

The chain carries TRBV4-1 and TRBJ2-1; the D is unclear. V was pared by 0 bases and J by 3 bases, with 15 bases between. This CDR3 contains 17 residues. Germline values: CDR1 MGHRA, CDR2 YSYEKL. The CDR3 coding sequence is TGCGCCAGCAGCCAAGATCTCCCCAGGTTGGGCTACAATGAGCAGTTCTTC. Its protein is CASSQDLPRLGYNEQFF.

This clonotype was detected a few times. J is TRBJ2-1 and V is TRBV7-8; unclear D gene. Germline CDR1 and CDR2: SGHVS and FQNEAQ. This CDR3 has 14 amino acids. Trimming pared 5 bases from V and 1 base from J, leaving 9 bases between. CDR3 DNA sequence: TGTGCCAGCAGCCGAGAAGGGTCCTACAATGAGCAGTTCTTC. Its translation: CASSREGSYNEQFF. The whole variable domain, remainder taken from reference TRBV7-8 and TRBJ2-1, is GAGVSQSPRYKVAKRGQDVALRCDPISGHVSLFWYQQALGQGPEFLTYFQNEAQLDKSGLPSDRFFAERPEGSVSTLKIQRTQQEDSAVYLCASSREGSYNEQFFGPGTRLTVL.

Ten or more counts support this clonotype. The CDR3 is CASSYRARSDNEQFF. The CDR3 DNA reads TGTGCCAGCAGTTACCGGGCCCGATCAGACAATGAGCAGTTCTTC. The chain links TRBV6-2 or TRBV6-3 to TRBJ2-1, with no clear D. The CDR3 contains 15 residues. Trimming stripped 2 bases from V and 5 bases from J, with 13 bases between. Germline CDR1 and CDR2: MNHEY and SVGEGT.